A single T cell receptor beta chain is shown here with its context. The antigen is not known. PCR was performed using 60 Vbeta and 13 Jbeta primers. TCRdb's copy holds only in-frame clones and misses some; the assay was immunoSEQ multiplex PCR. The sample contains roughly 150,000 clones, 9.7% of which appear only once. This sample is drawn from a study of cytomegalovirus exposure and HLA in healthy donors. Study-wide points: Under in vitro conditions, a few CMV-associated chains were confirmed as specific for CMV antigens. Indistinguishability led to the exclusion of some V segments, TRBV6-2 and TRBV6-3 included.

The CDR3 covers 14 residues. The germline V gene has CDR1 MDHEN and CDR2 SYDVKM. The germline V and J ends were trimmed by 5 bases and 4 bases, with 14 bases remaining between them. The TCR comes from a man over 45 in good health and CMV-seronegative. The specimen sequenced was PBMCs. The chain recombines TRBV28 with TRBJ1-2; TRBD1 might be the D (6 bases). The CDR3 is CASSLDRPPYGYTF. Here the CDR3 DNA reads TGTGCCAGCAGTCTAGACAGGCCTCCCTATGGCTACACCTTC.